This T cell receptor (beta chain) was identified in a study of CD8+ T cells in alopecia areata. The CDR3 has 14 residues. Between the trimmed V and J ends, which lost 3 bases and 5 bases, there was a span of 13 bases. The germline V gene has CDR1 SGHAT and CDR2 FQNNGV. Extracted RNA was reverse transcribed, and the resulting cDNA served as sequencing template. Only in-frame clones appear in the TCRdb table, and some are missing; sequencing was by immunoSEQ multiplex PCR. The sample yields just over 150,000 clones, under 60% seen once. The material sequenced was CD8+ T cells sorted from blood, taken at week 0. The clonotype was recovered from a human donor with alopecia areata. The gene calls are TRBV11-2 and TRBJ2-5; D ambiguous. DNA for the CDR3: TGTGCCAGCAGCTTGACTGTGGGTTGGGAGACCCAGTACTTC. Amino acid sequence: CASSLTVGWETQYF.